This record concerns one T cell receptor (beta chain) sequence. Both 60 Vbeta primers and 13 Jbeta primers went into the PCR. The repertoire was sequenced with immunoSEQ multiplex PCR; TCRdb's copy has only in-frame clones and lacks some. Of around 140,000 clones listed, about three quarters are singletons. The V end was cut by 0 bases, the J end by 7 bases, with 12 bases between. The CDR3 has 14 residues. The germline CDR1 and CDR2 sequences are MGHRA and YSYEKL. This sample is part of a study of cytomegalovirus exposure and HLA in healthy donors. This rearrangement joins TRBV4-1 to TRBJ2-5; D uncertain. Specimen: PBMCs. The source of this sequence is a man between 50 and 59 years old in good health and CMV-seropositive. CDR3 sequence reads: CASSQDGAERTQYF. As DNA, the CDR3 is TGCGCCAGCAGCCAAGATGGAGCCGAGAGGACCCAGTACTTC.